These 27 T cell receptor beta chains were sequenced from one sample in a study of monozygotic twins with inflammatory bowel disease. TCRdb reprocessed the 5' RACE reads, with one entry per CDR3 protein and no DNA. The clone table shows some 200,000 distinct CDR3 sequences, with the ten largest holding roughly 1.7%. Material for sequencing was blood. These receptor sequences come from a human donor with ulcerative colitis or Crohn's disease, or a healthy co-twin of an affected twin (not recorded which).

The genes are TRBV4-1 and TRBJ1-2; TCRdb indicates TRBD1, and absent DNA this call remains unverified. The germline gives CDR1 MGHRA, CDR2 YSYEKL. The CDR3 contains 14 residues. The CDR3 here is CASSQSAGATGYTF.

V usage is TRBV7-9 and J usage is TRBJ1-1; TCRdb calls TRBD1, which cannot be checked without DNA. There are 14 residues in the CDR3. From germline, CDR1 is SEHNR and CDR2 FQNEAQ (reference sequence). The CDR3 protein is CASSLQGANTEAFF.

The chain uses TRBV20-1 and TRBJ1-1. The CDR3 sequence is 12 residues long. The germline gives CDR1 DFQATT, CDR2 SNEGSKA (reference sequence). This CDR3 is CSAPRQSTEAFF.

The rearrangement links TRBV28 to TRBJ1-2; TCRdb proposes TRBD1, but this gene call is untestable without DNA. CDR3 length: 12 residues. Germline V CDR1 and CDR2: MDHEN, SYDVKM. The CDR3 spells CASGRGGYGYTF.

CDR3 sequence reads: CSARGGGKVTEAFF. This chain connects TRBV20-1 to TRBJ1-1; TCRdb reports TRBD1, a call that lacks DNA to check it against. This CDR3 contains 14 residues. Germline CDR1 is DFQATT and CDR2 is SNEGSKA (reference sequence).

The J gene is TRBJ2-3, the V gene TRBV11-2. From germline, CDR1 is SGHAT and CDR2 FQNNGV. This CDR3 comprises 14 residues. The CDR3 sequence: CASSRLGSTDTQYF.

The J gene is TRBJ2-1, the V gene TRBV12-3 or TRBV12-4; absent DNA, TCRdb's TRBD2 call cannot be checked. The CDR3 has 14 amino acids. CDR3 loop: CASTSGITNNEQFF.

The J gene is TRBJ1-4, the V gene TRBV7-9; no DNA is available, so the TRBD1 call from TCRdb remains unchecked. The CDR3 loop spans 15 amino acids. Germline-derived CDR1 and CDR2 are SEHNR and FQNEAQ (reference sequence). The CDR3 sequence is CASSLLTPRDEKLFF.

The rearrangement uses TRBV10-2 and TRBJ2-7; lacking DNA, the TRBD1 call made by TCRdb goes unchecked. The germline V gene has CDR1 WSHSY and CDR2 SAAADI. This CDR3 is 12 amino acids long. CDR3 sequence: CASSYGTYEQYF.

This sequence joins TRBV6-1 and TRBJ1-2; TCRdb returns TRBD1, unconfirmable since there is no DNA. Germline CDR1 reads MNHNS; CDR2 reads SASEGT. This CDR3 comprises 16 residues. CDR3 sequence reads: CASSPWRGGREYGYTF.

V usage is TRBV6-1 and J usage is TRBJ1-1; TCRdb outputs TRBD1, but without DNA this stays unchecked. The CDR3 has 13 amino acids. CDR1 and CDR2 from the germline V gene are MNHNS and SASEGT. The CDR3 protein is CASSESGSAEAFF.

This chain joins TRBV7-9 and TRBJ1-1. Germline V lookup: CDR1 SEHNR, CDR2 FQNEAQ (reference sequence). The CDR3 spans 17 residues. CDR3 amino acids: CASSLGRTVDRNTEAFF.

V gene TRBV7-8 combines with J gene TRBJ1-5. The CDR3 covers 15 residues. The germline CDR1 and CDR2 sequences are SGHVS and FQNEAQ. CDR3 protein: CASSPVTNSNQPQHF.

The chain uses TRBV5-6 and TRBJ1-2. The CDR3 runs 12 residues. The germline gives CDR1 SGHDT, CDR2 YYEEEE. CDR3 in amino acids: CASSLELKGYTF.

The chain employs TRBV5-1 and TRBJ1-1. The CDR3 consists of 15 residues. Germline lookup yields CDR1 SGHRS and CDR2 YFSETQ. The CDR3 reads CASSLVLIGNTEAFF.

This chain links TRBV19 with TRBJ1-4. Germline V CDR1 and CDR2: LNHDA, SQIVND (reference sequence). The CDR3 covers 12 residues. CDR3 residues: CASSTQIEQLFF.

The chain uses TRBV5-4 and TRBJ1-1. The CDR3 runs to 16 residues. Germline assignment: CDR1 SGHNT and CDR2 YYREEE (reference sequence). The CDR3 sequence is CASSLSASAVGTEAFF.

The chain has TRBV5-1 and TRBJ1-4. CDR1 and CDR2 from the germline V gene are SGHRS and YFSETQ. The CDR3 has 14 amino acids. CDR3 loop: CASSLSQHNEKLFF.

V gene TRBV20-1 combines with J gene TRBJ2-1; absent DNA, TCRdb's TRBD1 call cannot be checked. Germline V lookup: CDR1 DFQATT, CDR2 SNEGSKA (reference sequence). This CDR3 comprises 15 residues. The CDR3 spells CSARDPGTERNEQFF.

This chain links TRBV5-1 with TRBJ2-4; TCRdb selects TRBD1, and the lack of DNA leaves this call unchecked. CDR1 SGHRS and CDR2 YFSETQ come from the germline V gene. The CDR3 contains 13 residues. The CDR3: CASRGTAKNIQYF.

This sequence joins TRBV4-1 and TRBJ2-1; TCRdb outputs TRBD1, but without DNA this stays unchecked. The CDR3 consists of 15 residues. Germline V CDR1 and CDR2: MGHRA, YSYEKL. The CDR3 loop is CASSLIRDGYNEQFF.

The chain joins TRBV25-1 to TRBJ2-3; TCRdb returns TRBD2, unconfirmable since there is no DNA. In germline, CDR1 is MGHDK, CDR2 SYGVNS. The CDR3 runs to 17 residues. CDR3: CASSEYSGGAITDTQYF.

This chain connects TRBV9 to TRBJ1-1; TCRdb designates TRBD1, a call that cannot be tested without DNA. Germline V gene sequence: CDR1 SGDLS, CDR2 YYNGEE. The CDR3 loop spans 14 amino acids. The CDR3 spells CASSDPGGNTEAFF. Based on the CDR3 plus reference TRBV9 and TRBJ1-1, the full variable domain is DSGVTQTPKHLITATGQRVTLRCSPRSGDLSVYWYQQSLDQGLQFLIQYYNGEERAKGNILERFSAQQFPDLHSELNLSSLELGDSALYFCASSDPGGNTEAFFGQGTRLTVV.

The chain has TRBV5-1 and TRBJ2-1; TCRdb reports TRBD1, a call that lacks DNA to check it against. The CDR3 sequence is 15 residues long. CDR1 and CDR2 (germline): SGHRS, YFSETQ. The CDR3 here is CASSPTWDAYNEQFF.

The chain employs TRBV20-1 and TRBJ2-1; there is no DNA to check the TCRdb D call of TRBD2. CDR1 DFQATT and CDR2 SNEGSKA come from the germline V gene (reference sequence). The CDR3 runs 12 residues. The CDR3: CSAQKGRGEQFF.

The CDR3 reads CASSPPDVGKTDTQYF. V and J are TRBV6-1 and TRBJ2-3; the D gene TCRdb calls, TRBD2, cannot be checked with no DNA. The CDR3 runs 16 residues. In germline, CDR1 is MNHNS, CDR2 SASEGT.

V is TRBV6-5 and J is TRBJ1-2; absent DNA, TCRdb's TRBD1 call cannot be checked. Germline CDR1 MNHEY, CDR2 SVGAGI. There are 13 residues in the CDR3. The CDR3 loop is CASRKQDIEGYTF.